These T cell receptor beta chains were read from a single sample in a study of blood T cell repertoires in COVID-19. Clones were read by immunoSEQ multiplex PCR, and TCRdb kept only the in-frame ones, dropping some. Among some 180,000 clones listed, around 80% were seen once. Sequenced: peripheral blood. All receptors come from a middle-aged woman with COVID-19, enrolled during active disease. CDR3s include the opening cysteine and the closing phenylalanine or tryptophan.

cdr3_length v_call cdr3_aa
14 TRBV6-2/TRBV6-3 CASSSGGATDTQYF
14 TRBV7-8 CASSLWGRDQPQHF
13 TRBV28 CASSLTSPYEQYF
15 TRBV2 CASSEFSTVNQPQHF
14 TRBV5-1 CASTSGGLSYGYTF
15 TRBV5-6 CASSLQVRGDTEAFF
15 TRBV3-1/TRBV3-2 CASLSRTGRSYEQYF
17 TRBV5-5 CASSWWGTATMNTEAFF
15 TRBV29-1 CSVERASLERTEAFF
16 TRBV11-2 CASSGGPGTDSYEQYF
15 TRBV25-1 CASSDQGHMNTEAFF
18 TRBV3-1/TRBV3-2 CASSLYNRAEGGSNGYTF
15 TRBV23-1 CASQPMTGPGETQYF
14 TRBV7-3 CASRAQGAGTEAFF
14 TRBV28 CASNRQGTYTEAFF
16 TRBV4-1 CASSQRTGATNEKLFF
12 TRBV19 CATGQRTGELFF
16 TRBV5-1 CASSLASGGGADTQYF
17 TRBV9 CASSAISGLSGKETQYF
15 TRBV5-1 CASSPPKRGEETQYF
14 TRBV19 CASYSGGRTGELFF
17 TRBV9 CASNLIGGQPGGTEAFF
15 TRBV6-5 CASNPGQGMNQPQHF
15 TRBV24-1 CATRPWDFGGNEQFF
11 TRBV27 CASTRGSEAFF
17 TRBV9 CASSPKTGRLRQETQYF
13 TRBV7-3 CASSPAARDEQFF
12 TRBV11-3 CASSPGRGEAFF
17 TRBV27 CASSLSAVGYSNQPQHF
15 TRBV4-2 CASSQASGSTGELFF
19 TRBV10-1 CASSKTGGRLSGRDNEQYF
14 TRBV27 CASSLGLRSYGYTF
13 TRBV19 CASSSTVNTEAFF
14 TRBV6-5 CASSRDSLNQPQHF
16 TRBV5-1 CASSFSALRNTDTQYF
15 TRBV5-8 CASSVGDRGTDTQYF
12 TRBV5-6 CASSLVGQPQHF
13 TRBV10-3 CAISDSQGEKLFF
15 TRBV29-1 CSIRAERTFSYEQYF
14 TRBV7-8 CASTLGGTSYEQYF
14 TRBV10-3 CAINPAGGYNEQFF
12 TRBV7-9 CASSPKDREMFF